What follows are 31 T cell receptor beta chains derived from one specimen sequenced in a study of cytomegalovirus exposure and HLA in healthy donors. Vbeta (60) and Jbeta (13) primers were used in the PCR. TCRdb's table, derived via immunoSEQ multiplex PCR, lists solely in-frame clones and lacks some. The data hold approximately 86,000 clones, with about 71% observed a single time. The material sequenced was PBMCs. The receptors here all came from a man aged 55 to 70 in good health and CMV-seronegative.

The CDR3 DNA sequence: TGTGCCAGCACCGATCGGTTAACAGGTCTGTTCGATGAGCAGTTCTTC. Translating it yields CASTDRLTGLFDEQFF. The chain has TRBV5-6 and TRBJ2-1; possibly TRBD1 for D (5 bases). The CDR3 is made up of 16 amino acids. Germline assignment: CDR1 SGHDT and CDR2 YYEEEE. Trimming pared 6 bases from V and 8 bases from J, leaving 24 bases between.

This chain joins TRBV9 and TRBJ2-1; no reliable D call. The CDR3 has 15 amino acids. Germline CDR1 is SGDLS and CDR2 is YYNGEE. Trimming shortened V by 0 bases and J by 5 bases, and 12 bases separated the two germline ends. CDR3 sequence (DNA): TGTGCCAGCAGCGTAGCAGGAAATAATCACAATGAGCAGTTCTTC. As protein: CASSVAGNNHNEQFF.

This clone was picked up one time. The chain is built from TRBV29-1 and TRBJ2-3; 9 positions agree with TRBD2. Per the germline V gene, CDR1 is SQVTM and CDR2 is ANQGSEA. V was pared by 6 bases and J by 4 bases, with 8 bases of the junction left unmatched. This CDR3 has 14 residues. This CDR3 is CSVRGTSIADTQYF. The CDR3 coding sequence is TGCAGCGTGAGAGGGACTAGCATCGCAGATACGCAGTATTTT.

This chain uses TRBV19 with TRBJ2-7; perhaps TRBD2 as D (6 bases). The V end lost 6 bases, the J end lost 4 bases, and 16 bases lay between the germline ends. The CDR3 has 14 amino acids. CDR1 and CDR2 from the germline V gene are LNHDA and SQIVND (reference sequence). CDR3 nucleotide sequence: TGTGCCAGTAGGCGAACCCCGGCGGGGTACGAGCAGTACTTC. Amino acid sequence: CASRRTPAGYEQYF. Full variable domain (missing parts from reference TRBV19 and TRBJ2-7): DGGITQSPKYLFRKEGQNVTLSCEQNLNHDAMYWYRQDPGQGLRLIYYSQIVNDFQKGDIAEGYSVSREKKESFPLTVTSAQKNPTAFYLCASRRTPAGYEQYFGPGTRLTVT.

In its sample, this clone was seen a few times. The chain couples TRBV7-2 to TRBJ1-5; D remains ambiguous. The V gene's germline CDR1 is SGHTA and CDR2 FQGNSA. Trimming stripped 4 bases from V and 5 bases from J, with 6 bases between. There are 12 residues in the CDR3. The CDR3 nucleotides read TGTGCCAGCAGCTCCTATGATCAGCCCCAGCATTTT. This gives the protein CASSSYDQPQHF.

The chain links TRBV29-1 to TRBJ1-1, with 8 bases lining up with TRBD1. The CDR3 spans 13 residues. Trimming took 7 bases from V and 6 from J; bases not matched to a gene: 10. Germline CDR1 reads SQVTM; CDR2 reads ANQGSEA. CDR3 amino acids: CSGYGQGYAEAFF. Written as DNA, the CDR3 is TGCAGCGGTTACGGACAGGGTTACGCTGAAGCTTTCTTT.

V usage is TRBV7-2 and J usage is TRBJ2-1, with 14 bases that match TRBD2. The CDR3 totals 16 residues. Germline V gene data show CDR1 as SGHTA and CDR2 as FQGNSA. J gave up 9 bases and V 4 bases, and 8 bases lay outside the gene matches. The CDR3 here is CASSSQTSGGAIEQFF. The CDR3 DNA follows: TGTGCCAGCAGCTCCCAGACTAGCGGGGGGGCCATTGAGCAGTTCTTC.

This rearrangement joins TRBV7-2 to TRBJ2-6; 7 bases match TRBD1. J gave up 3 bases and V 5 bases, and 10 bases lay outside the gene matches. This CDR3 spans 17 amino acids. CDR1 is SGHTA, CDR2 FQGNSA, per germline. The DNA of the CDR3 is TGTGCCAGCAGCGCCACCTTTTACAGGGGTGGGGCCAACGTCCTGACTTTC. Its protein product is CASSATFYRGGANVLTF.

The gene calls are TRBV7-9 and TRBJ1-1; D uncertain. The CDR3 totals 13 residues. Trimming removed 4 bases at V and 4 bases at J, with 10 bases between. Per germline, CDR1 SEHNR and CDR2 FQNEAQ (reference sequence). The CDR3 sequence: CASSSQGGTEAFF. As DNA, the CDR3 is TGTGCCAGCAGCTCACAAGGAGGCACTGAAGCTTTCTTT.

The chain combines TRBV19 with TRBJ2-1; the match to TRBD2 covers 7 bases. Trimming at V came to 5 bases and at J to 5 bases, leaving 15 bases not matched to a gene. Germline V CDR1 and CDR2: LNHDA, SQIVND (reference sequence). CDR3 length: 17 amino acids. The CDR3 protein is CASSRRLAAQIDNEQFF. The CDR3 nucleotides read TGTGCCAGTAGTCGTAGACTAGCTGCTCAAATAGACAATGAGCAGTTCTTC. Variable domain in full (rest from reference TRBV19 and TRBJ2-1): DGGITQSPKYLFRKEGQNVTLSCEQNLNHDAMYWYRQDPGQGLRLIYYSQIVNDFQKGDIAEGYSVSREKKESFPLTVTSAQKNPTAFYLCASSRRLAAQIDNEQFFGPGTRLTVL.

The genes are TRBV5-1 and TRBJ2-1; 8 bases map to TRBD2. J was trimmed by 8 bases and V by 0 bases; bases with no gene match: 7. The germline V gene has CDR1 SGHRS and CDR2 YFSETQ. The CDR3 loop spans 15 amino acids. As DNA, the CDR3 is TGCGCCAGCAGCTTGGGAGGGACTAGGGCTGATGAGCAGTTCTTC. Translated: CASSLGGTRADEQFF.

The J gene is TRBJ1-2, the V gene TRBV30; perhaps TRBD1 as D (5 bases). Per the germline V gene, CDR1 is GTSNPN and CDR2 is SVGIG (reference sequence). The CDR3 consists of 14 residues. V lost 2 bases, J lost 6 bases, and 16 bases lay in between. The CDR3 nucleotides read TGTGCCTGGAGTCAAGGTCCGGGGGGGGATGGCTACACCTTC. It yields the protein CAWSQGPGGDGYTF.

The chain couples TRBV6-1 to TRBJ2-7; D is perhaps TRBD2 (5 bases). The CDR3 loop spans 15 amino acids. Trimming removed 3 bases from V and 1 base from J, with 13 bases in between. Germline lookup yields CDR1 MNHNS and CDR2 SASEGT. For the CDR3, the DNA is TGTGCCAGCAGTGAGTCCGCTAGCAATTCCTACGAGCAGTACTTC. Translating it yields CASSESASNSYEQYF.

This chain connects TRBV4-1 to TRBJ2-7, with D perhaps matching TRBD1 (6 bases). V lost 0 bases and J 7 bases, leaving 19 bases between the germline ends. This CDR3 contains 16 residues. Looked up from germline, CDR1 is MGHRA and CDR2 is YSYEKL. The CDR3 sequence is CASSQEMRTGMREQYF. The CDR3 DNA reads as TGCGCCAGCAGCCAAGAGATGCGCACAGGGATGCGGGAGCAGTACTTC.

V and J are TRBV5-1 and TRBJ2-3; 16 bases map to TRBD2. Germline trimming cut 3 bases from V and 0 bases from J; bases unmatched to any gene: 4. Germline CDR1 is SGHRS and CDR2 is YFSETQ. CDR3 length: 18 amino acids. CDR3 nucleotides: TGCGCCAGCAGCTCGGGGACTAGCGGGAGGGCTAGCACAGATACGCAGTATTTT. As protein: CASSSGTSGRASTDTQYF.

The chain carries TRBV29-1 and TRBJ2-5; 14 bases agree with TRBD2. This CDR3 has 15 residues. Per germline, CDR1 SQVTM and CDR2 ANQGSEA. V trimming: 1 base; J trimming: 5 bases; junction bases outside the gene matches: 3. CDR3 sequence (DNA): TGCAGCGTTGAAGTCGGGACTAGCGGGGGTGAGACCCAGTACTTC. Protein sequence: CSVEVGTSGGETQYF.

The V gene is TRBV6-5, the J gene TRBJ2-3; unclear D gene. The germline V and J ends were trimmed by 0 bases and 0 bases, with 4 bases remaining between them. The CDR3 runs 14 residues. Germline CDR1 MNHEY, CDR2 SVGAGI. CDR3 protein: CASSYSQSTDTQYF. Written as DNA, the CDR3 is TGTGCCAGCAGTTACTCCCAGAGCACAGATACGCAGTATTTT.

This clone came up once. Other DNA sequences in the sample encode the same CDR3. This chain joins TRBV6-5 and TRBJ2-7, with D maybe TRBD1 (6 bases). The germline V and J ends were trimmed by 5 bases and 2 bases, with 10 bases remaining between them. The CDR3 runs 13 residues. Germline-derived CDR1 and CDR2 are MNHEY and SVGAGI. CDR3 DNA: TGTGCCAGCAGTACGGACAGCACCTACGAGCAGTACTTC. It encodes CASSTDSTYEQYF.

This chain uses TRBV5-6 with TRBJ2-7; 7 positions match TRBD2. This CDR3 spans 15 amino acids. The germline CDR1 and CDR2 sequences are SGHDT and YYEEEE. Losses at the gene ends were 4 bases for V and 0 bases for J; bases not matched to a gene: 7. DNA for the CDR3: TGTGCCAGCAGCCGAGGCGGGGGACTCTCCTACGAGCAGTACTTC. Amino acids: CASSRGGGLSYEQYF.

This chain joins TRBV5-1 and TRBJ2-1; TRBD2 matches at 14 bases. CDR1 is SGHRS, CDR2 YFSETQ, per germline. The trim removed 4 bases at V and 6 bases at J, leaving 3 bases unmatched. The CDR3 runs 15 residues. As DNA, the CDR3 is TGCGCCAGCAGCCCTGGGACTAGCGGGGGCAATGAGCAGTTCTTC. It yields the protein CASSPGTSGGNEQFF.

This clone turned up a few times. This rearrangement joins TRBV10-2 to TRBJ2-2, with TRBD1 matching 7 bases. Germline CDR1 reads WSHSY; CDR2 reads SAAADI. V lost 6 bases, J lost 6 bases, and 4 bases stayed unmatched. CDR3 length equals 13 residues. The CDR3 reads CASSPDRAGELFF. CDR3 sequence (DNA): TGCGCCAGCAGCCCCGACAGGGCCGGGGAGCTGTTTTTT.

This chain joins TRBV11-3 and TRBJ2-2; TRBD1 aligns across 9 bases. Germline V lookup: CDR1 SGHNT, CDR2 YENEEA. The CDR3 has 15 residues. V was pared by 5 bases and J by 4 bases, with 5 bases of the junction left unmatched. The CDR3, as DNA: TGTGCCAGCAGCCCGCGACAGGGGGGCACCGGGGAGCTGTTTTTT. Translated, it gives CASSPRQGGTGELFF. The whole variable domain, filled in from reference TRBV11-3 and TRBJ2-2, reads EAGVVQSPRYKIIEKKQPVAFWCNPISGHNTLYWYLQNLGQGPELLIRYENEEAVDDSQLPKDRFSAERLKGVDSTLKIQPAELGDSAVYLCASSPRQGGTGELFFGEGSRLTVL.

The gene calls are TRBV19 and TRBJ2-2; 8 nucleotides match TRBD2. The length of the CDR3 is 14 residues. The ends lost 3 bases at V and 5 bases at J; junction bases unmatched: 2. Germline lookup yields CDR1 LNHDA and CDR2 SQIVND (reference sequence). CDR3 amino acids: CASSMLAGTGELFF. For the CDR3, the DNA is TGTGCCAGTAGTATGCTAGCGGGTACCGGGGAGCTGTTTTTT.

V is TRBV5-1 and J is TRBJ2-5, with TRBD2 identical over 8 bases. The CDR3 sequence is 13 residues long. Looked up from germline, CDR1 is SGHRS and CDR2 is YFSETQ. Trimming cost V 0 bases and J 5 bases; bases outside gene matches: 0. Here the CDR3 DNA reads TGCGCCAGCAGCTTGGCTAGCGGGGAGACCCAGTACTTC. It translates to CASSLASGETQYF.

The sample holds one count of this clone. The genes are TRBV5-1 and TRBJ1-3; no clear D. This CDR3 region has 13 residues. CDR1 and CDR2 from the germline V gene are SGHRS and YFSETQ. With 4 bases removed from V and 4 bases from J, the gap between germline ends came to 9 bases. CDR3 in DNA: TGCGCCAGCAGCGAGAGTAGCGGAAACACCATATATTTT. This translates into CASSESSGNTIYF.

This clone was observed a few times. This sequence joins TRBV5-1 and TRBJ1-6; tentative D call: TRBD1 (5 bases). Germline V CDR1 and CDR2: SGHRS, YFSETQ. The CDR3 consists of 15 residues. V lost 0 bases and J 7 bases, leaving 11 bases between the germline ends. The CDR3 sequence: CASSLVGDSNSPLHF. CDR3 nucleotide sequence: TGCGCCAGCAGCTTGGTGGGGGACTCGAATTCACCCCTCCACTTT.

The CDR3 DNA sequence: TGCAGTGCCCACGGGGACATTACGCAGTATTTT. Translating it yields CSAHGDITQYF. The gene calls are TRBV20-1 and TRBJ2-3, with a possible D match to TRBD1 (6 bases). V lost 6 bases to trimming and J lost 8 bases, with 12 bases between them. The CDR3 has 11 amino acids. Per the germline V gene, CDR1 is DFQATT and CDR2 is SNEGSKA (reference sequence).

This sequence joins TRBV27 and TRBJ1-5, with D unclear. The CDR3 spans 14 residues. CDR1 is MNHEY and CDR2 is SMNVEV in the germline V gene (reference sequence). V dropped 0 bases and J dropped 0 bases, with 3 bases sitting between them. The CDR3 DNA reads as TGTGCCAGCAGTTTATCGTATAGCAATCAGCCCCAGCATTTT. Encoded protein: CASSLSYSNQPQHF.

The chain combines TRBV29-1 with TRBJ2-3; 14 bases are shared with TRBD2. The CDR3 consists of 14 residues. Germline assignment: CDR1 SQVTM and CDR2 ANQGSEA. V gave up 7 bases and J gave up 5 bases; unmatched junction bases: 5. The CDR3 region is CSGGTSGSRDTQYF. CDR3 nucleotide sequence: TGCAGCGGCGGGACTAGCGGGAGTCGAGATACGCAGTATTTT.

This chain uses TRBV6-5 with TRBJ1-6, with TRBD1 identical over 9 bases. The J segment lost 10 bases and the V segment lost 6 bases, leaving 1 base of the junction unmatched. This CDR3 comprises 12 residues. Per germline, CDR1 MNHEY and CDR2 SVGAGI. CDR3 bases: TGTGCCAGCAGGGACAGGGGATCACCCCTCCACTTT. Translating gives CASRDRGSPLHF.

V usage is TRBV29-1 and J usage is TRBJ1-1; maybe TRBD1 (5 bases). CDR3 length: 14 residues. V gave up 6 bases and J gave up 0 bases, with 14 bases separating them. Germline assignment: CDR1 SQVTM and CDR2 ANQGSEA. CDR3 DNA: TGCAGCGTATCACTGACAGAGATGAACACTGAAGCTTTCTTT. Its translation: CSVSLTEMNTEAFF.